This is a list of T cell receptor beta chains from one sample in a study of metastatic and nonmetastatic thyroid tumors. Through MiXCR, TCRdb re-clonotyped the PCR reads. Of 25,000 to 35,000 clones in the sample, roughly 15% are singletons; the top ten hold about 4.8%. The sequenced sample consisted of blood. The receptors stem from a female donor with papillary thyroid cancer or a benign thyroid nodule (not recorded which). Some clones in this sample may be carry-over from other donors' samples. Each CDR3 is given with its conserved first and last residue. The order of the fields is CDR3 protein, V gene.

CASSQEQRALGEQYF	TRBV2
CANSLDRLRCNEQFF	TRBV5-6
CSARAPSGSTDTQYF	TRBV20-1
CASSSSLANNEQFF	TRBV7-3
CASGSLGPASPLHF	TRBV5-6
CSAWDRDYGYAF	TRBV20-1
CASRRGQGATEAFF	TRBV6-1
CSVQARDRAPDTQYF	TRBV20-1
CSASRGFSNQPQHF	TRBV20-1
CASSFAHAVGNYGYTF	TRBV28
CASSIRPSIVGGNQPQHF	TRBV19
CASSDREIYTF	TRBV19
CASSVFSPIGTQYEQYF	TRBV10-1
CASSKSLSYQPQHF	TRBV28
CASILAPGPGHYGYTF	TRBV11-1
CAWRKGQGSNQPQHF	TRBV30
CSASSGTTWGNEQFF	TRBV20-1
CAWRHQRDRGKYEQYF	TRBV30
CASSQAGGLGNTIYF	TRBV6-1
CATSDNLYNSPLHF	TRBV24-1
CASSLYRLRDEAFF	TRBV11-2
CASSNTGEGNRGYTF	TRBV6-1
CASSPGAGSEKLFF	TRBV12-3/TRBV12-4
CASSRRTSASTDTQYF	TRBV19
CASSGGLTDTQYF	TRBV6-1
CSARQGAGNQPQHF	TRBV20-1
CSARLAGWTNTQYF	TRBV20-1
CASSYRRGLGNQPQHF	TRBV6-6
CASSLVPVTEAIRGELFF	TRBV11-2
CASSSRPTGDTEAFF	TRBV6-1
CASSQRQGVNQPQHF	TRBV3-1
CASILTGRDYEQYF	TRBV6-1
CAISESTSRGGNQPQHF	TRBV10-3
CASVYQNTGELFF	TRBV28
CASSWDREVYGYTF	TRBV12-3/TRBV12-4
CAWSSPRDRPYEQYF	TRBV30
CASSYNRGANEQFF	TRBV6-5
CASSLGLGGEWTEAFF	TRBV11-1
CSADGVTEAFF	TRBV29-1
CASGGDYGYTF	TRBV28
CASSFSLYNEQFF	TRBV6-5
CASSLGGTVTEAFF	TRBV11-3
CASTTAGREKLVF	TRBV19
CASSLIGGREETQYF	TRBV7-3
CASNKAGLAGDPNKYEQYF	TRBV28
CAWNKGFTYGYTF	TRBV30
CASSYSGEIAGYTF	TRBV5-1
CTVVEHFNYGYTF	TRBV29-1
CRGDTQYF	TRBV5-8
CASSQGRGLNNEQFF	TRBV4-1
CASGNRVDTIYF	TRBV6-1
CASSYSGTGNSPLHF	TRBV28
CASTHGQGSRTDTQYF	TRBV6-1
CASSLPRTGTGELFF	TRBV5-1
CASSDTKQGAPYEQYF	TRBV5-4
CASRAGGRNTIYF	TRBV12-3/TRBV12-4
CASSEQIQFNYGYTF	TRBV6-1
CASSQEPGWFGYTF	TRBV4-2